Following are 3 T cell receptor beta chains from one sample sequenced in a study of blood T cell repertoires in COVID-19. The method was immunoSEQ multiplex PCR; TCRdb's version includes in-frame clones alone and lacks a portion of them. The repertoire holds 430,000 or so clones, with about 88% as singletons. The source material was PBMCs or T cells enriched from blood (not recorded which). All receptors come from a young woman who had been exposed to COVID-19.

The V call is TRBV29-1, the J call TRBJ2-7, with D unclear. CDR3 length: 12 residues. Germline CDR1 reads SQVTM; CDR2 reads ANQGSEA. V was pared by 3 bases and J by 5 bases, with 11 bases between. This CDR3 is CSVESPLDEQYF. The CDR3 nucleotides are TGCAGCGTTGAGAGTCCCCTCGACGAGCAGTACTTC.

This clone showed up just a few times. CDR3 sequence (DNA): TGTGCCAGCAGCCTAAGCCTAGCGGGGCACAATGAGCAGTTCTTC. This gives the protein CASSLSLAGHNEQFF. V usage is TRBV7-9 and J usage is TRBJ2-1; TRBD2 agrees at 9 bases. Per the germline V gene, CDR1 is SEHNR and CDR2 is FQNEAQ (reference sequence). The CDR3 runs to 15 residues. After removal of 5 bases from V and 5 bases from J, the junction contained 7 bases not matched to a gene.

The V gene is TRBV27, the J gene TRBJ2-1, with 7 bases aligning to TRBD2. Per germline, CDR1 MNHEY and CDR2 SMNVEV (reference sequence). Germline trimming cut 6 bases from V and 7 bases from J; bases unmatched to any gene: 12. The CDR3 has 15 amino acids. CDR3 in amino acids: CASRKFGGGPNEQFF. The CDR3 DNA follows: TGTGCCAGCAGGAAATTTGGGGGAGGGCCGAATGAGCAGTTCTTC.